Following are 9 T cell receptor beta chains from one sample sequenced in a study of T cell responses to AZD1222 COVID-19 vaccine. The method was immunoSEQ multiplex PCR; TCRdb's version includes in-frame clones alone and lacks a portion of them. The sample includes 130,000 or so clones, approximately 90% seen only once; the top ten take around 1.8%. Sequenced material: peripheral blood, taken on day 0 of AZD1222 vaccination. These receptors were taken from an adult in good health.

This clone was detected only once. The gene calls are TRBV5-1 and TRBJ1-1, with 7 bases identical to TRBD1. The germline gives CDR1 SGHRS, CDR2 YFSETQ. Germline trimming cut 2 bases from V and 5 bases from J; bases unmatched to any gene: 9. This CDR3 has 15 residues. CDR3 residues: CASSFGQAVVTEAFF. Written as DNA, the CDR3 is TGCGCCAGCAGCTTCGGACAGGCGGTTGTAACTGAAGCTTTCTTT.

This chain links TRBV6-5 with TRBJ2-5, with D maybe TRBD2 (6 bases). Germline-derived CDR1 and CDR2 are MNHEY and SVGAGI. The CDR3 length is 15 residues. With 6 bases removed from V and 7 bases from J, the gap between germline ends came to 21 bases. The CDR3 region is CASSRAGTPLATQYF. The CDR3 nucleotides are TGTGCCAGCAGCCGCGCCGGGACTCCGCTTGCGACCCAGTACTTC.

Details on this clone: The same CDR3 can be traced to other DNA sequences in this sample. The CDR3 DNA reads TGTGCCAGCAGTTACTCAGGGGGGAACTATGGCTACACCTTC. As protein: CASSYSGGNYGYTF. The genes are TRBV6-5 and TRBJ1-2, with D maybe TRBD1 (6 bases). The CDR3 has 14 amino acids. Germline lookup yields CDR1 MNHEY and CDR2 SVGAGI. Trimming took off 0 bases at V and 2 bases at J, with 7 bases between the two ends.

This clone is a singleton in its sample. This chain connects TRBV6-5 to TRBJ1-5; D is undetermined. Germline CDR1 and CDR2: MNHEY and SVGAGI. Deletions cut 4 bases from V and 4 bases from J, with 11 bases between. The CDR3 runs 14 residues. This chain's CDR3 is CASSSSSGNQPQHF. The CDR3 DNA reads as TGTGCCAGCAGTTCCTCATCGGGAAATCAGCCCCAGCATTTT.

The chain has TRBV30 and TRBJ2-1, with 7 positions matching TRBD2. The germline V gene has CDR1 GTSNPN and CDR2 SVGIG (reference sequence). The CDR3 is 15 residues long. Trimming removed 5 bases from V and 8 bases from J; junction bases left unmatched: 15. CDR3 DNA sequence: TGTGCCTGGTCCAGCCTTAGCGGGCCACGGTATGAGCAGTTCTTC. This translates into CAWSSLSGPRYEQFF.

J is TRBJ1-1 and V is TRBV9, with 7 bases matching TRBD1. Germline V CDR1 and CDR2: SGDLS, YYNGEE. Unmatched junction bases numbered 4, after V lost 4 bases and J lost 1 base. The CDR3 runs to 14 residues. CDR3 sequence (DNA): TGTGCCAGCAGCAAAGGGACAGCGAACACTGAAGCTTTCTTT. As protein: CASSKGTANTEAFF.

This chain joins TRBV30 and TRBJ1-3; D gene ambiguous. The CDR3 length is 14 residues. Germline V gene sequence: CDR1 GTSNPN, CDR2 SVGIG (reference sequence). V lost 3 bases, J lost 5 bases, and 14 bases lay in between. CDR3 coding DNA: TGTGCCTGGAGAATCCCCTCAAGGCGAAACACCATATATTTT. Its protein is CAWRIPSRRNTIYF.

The V and J genes are TRBV7-5 and TRBJ1-5. TRBV7-5 is a documented pseudogene. The CDR3 runs 16 residues. The CDR3 is CARSLPPAQSNQPQHF. The CDR3 nucleotides are TGTGCCAGAAGCTTACCCCCGGCACAAAGCAATCAGCCCCAGCATTTT.

CDR3 sequence: CASRLGTSGRPTHHEQYV. The CDR3 nucleotides are TGTGCAAGTCGCTTAGGGACTAGCGGGAGGCCAACCCACCACGAGCAGTACGTC. The chain uses TRBV12-2 and TRBJ2-7; TRBD2 is taken as the D call from the table, unchecked against the DNA. TRBV12-2 is a pseudogene. This CDR3 is 18 amino acids long.